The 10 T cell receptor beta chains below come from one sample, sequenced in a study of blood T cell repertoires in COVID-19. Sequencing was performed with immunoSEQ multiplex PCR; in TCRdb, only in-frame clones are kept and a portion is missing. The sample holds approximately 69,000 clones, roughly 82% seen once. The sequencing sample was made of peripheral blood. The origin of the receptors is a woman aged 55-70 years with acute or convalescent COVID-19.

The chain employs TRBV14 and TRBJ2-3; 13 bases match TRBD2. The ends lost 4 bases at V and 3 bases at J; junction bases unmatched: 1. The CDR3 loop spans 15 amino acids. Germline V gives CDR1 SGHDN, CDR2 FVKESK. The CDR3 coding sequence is TGTGCCAGCAGCCGGGGACTAGCGGGAACAGATACGCAGTATTTT. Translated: CASSRGLAGTDTQYF.

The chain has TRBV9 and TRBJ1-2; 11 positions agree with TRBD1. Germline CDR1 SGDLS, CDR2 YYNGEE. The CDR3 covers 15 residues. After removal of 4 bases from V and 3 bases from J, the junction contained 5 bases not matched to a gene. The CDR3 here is CASSPRTGGYYGYTF. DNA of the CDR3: TGTGCCAGCAGCCCCCGGACAGGGGGCTACTATGGCTACACCTTC.

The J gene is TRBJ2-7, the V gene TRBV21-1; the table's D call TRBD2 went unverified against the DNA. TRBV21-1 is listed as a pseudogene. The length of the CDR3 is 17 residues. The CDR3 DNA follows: TGTGCCAGCAGCAAAGCGCTTACTAGCGAAAGTTCTGCCGAGCAGTACTTC. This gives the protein CASSKALTSESSAEQYF.

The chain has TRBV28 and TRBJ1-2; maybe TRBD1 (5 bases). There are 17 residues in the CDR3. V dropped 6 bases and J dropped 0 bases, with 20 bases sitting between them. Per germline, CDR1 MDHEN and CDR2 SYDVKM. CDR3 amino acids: CASRHLGARGTNYGYTF. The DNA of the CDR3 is TGTGCCAGCAGACACCTAGGGGCCCGCGGAACTAACTATGGCTACACCTTC.

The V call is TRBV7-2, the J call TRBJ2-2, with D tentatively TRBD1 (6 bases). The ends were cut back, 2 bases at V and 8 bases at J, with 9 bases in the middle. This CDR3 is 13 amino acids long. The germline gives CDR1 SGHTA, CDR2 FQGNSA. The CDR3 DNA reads TGTGCCAGCAGCTTAAACAGGGCTGGGGAGCTGTTTTTT. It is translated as CASSLNRAGELFF.

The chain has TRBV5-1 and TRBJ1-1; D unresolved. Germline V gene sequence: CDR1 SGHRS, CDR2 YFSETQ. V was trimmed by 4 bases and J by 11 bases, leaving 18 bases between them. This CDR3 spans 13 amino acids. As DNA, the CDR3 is TGCGCCAGCAGCCAGACACCGACAACTTGGGCTTTCTTT. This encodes CASSQTPTTWAFF.

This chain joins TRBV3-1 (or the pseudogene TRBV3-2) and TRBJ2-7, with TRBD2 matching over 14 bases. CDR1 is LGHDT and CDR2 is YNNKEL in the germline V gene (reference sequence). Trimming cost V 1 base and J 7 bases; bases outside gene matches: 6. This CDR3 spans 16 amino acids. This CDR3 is CASSQGTSGRLGEQYF. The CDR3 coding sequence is TGTGCCAGCAGCCAAGGGACTAGCGGGAGGTTGGGAGAGCAGTACTTC.

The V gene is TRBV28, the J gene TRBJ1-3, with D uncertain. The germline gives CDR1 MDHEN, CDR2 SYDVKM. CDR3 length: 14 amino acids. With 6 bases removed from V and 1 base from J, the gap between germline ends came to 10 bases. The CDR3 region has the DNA TGTGCCAGCAGCCCGGCGGGGTCTGGAAACACCATATATTTT. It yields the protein CASSPAGSGNTIYF.

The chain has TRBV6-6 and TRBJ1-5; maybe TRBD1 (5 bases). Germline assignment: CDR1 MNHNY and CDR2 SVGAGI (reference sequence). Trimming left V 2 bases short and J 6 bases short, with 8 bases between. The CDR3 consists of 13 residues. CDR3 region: CASSYATGQPQHF. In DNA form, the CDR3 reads TGTGCCAGCAGTTACGCCACAGGTCAGCCCCAGCATTTT.

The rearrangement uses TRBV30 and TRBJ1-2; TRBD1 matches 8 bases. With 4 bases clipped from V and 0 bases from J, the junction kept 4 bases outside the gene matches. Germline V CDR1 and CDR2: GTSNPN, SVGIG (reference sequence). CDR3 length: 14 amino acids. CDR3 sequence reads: CAWTKQGANYGYTF. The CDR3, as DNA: TGTGCCTGGACTAAACAGGGGGCTAACTATGGCTACACCTTC.